The rows below give T cell receptor beta chains drawn from one sample of a study of OX40 agonist ivuxolimab in advanced cancers. Method: immunoSEQ multiplex PCR; TCRdb's copy keeps in-frame clones and lacks some. The sample contains roughly 32,000 clones, around four fifths of which appear only once. The specimen comprised CD4+ or CD8+ T cells sorted from blood, sampled in a trial of the OX40 agonist ivuxolimab. These TCRs come from an adult with an advanced solid tumor such as melanoma, head and neck, liver or kidney cancer. The CDR3 runs from the conserved cysteine through the conserved F or W. D genes are given only for firm matches. Size is stated for part of the rows, as once, few or many counts, or as a class when the clone is expanded.

CASSLQENQPQHF,TGTGCCAGTAGTCTACAGGAAAATCAGCCCCAGCATTTT,TRBJ1-5,NA,NA,TRBV19
CASVTLGQGQGEQYF,TGTGCCAGTGTTACCTTGGGGCAGGGGCAGGGCGAGCAGTACTTC,TRBJ2-7,NA,once,TRBV6-1
CASSFRGRNSPLHF,TGTGCCAGCAGTTTCAGGGGTAGAAATTCACCCCTCCACTTT,TRBJ1-6,NA,NA,TRBV6-5
CASSISGQGGETQYF,TGTGCCAGTAGTATCTCGGGACAGGGGGGGGAGACCCAGTACTTC,TRBJ2-5,TRBD1,NA,TRBV19
CASSFSQGWEKLFF,TGTGCCAGCAGTTTTTCACAGGGGTGGGAAAAACTGTTTTTT,TRBJ1-4,TRBD1,once,TRBV6-6
CASSLMGESLYEQYF,TGCGCCAGCAGCTTGATGGGGGAATCTCTCTACGAGCAGTACTTC,TRBJ2-7,NA,NA,TRBV5-1
CASSPQIMNTEAFF,TGTGCCAGCTCACCGCAGATTATGAACACTGAAGCTTTCTTT,TRBJ1-1,NA,few,TRBV18
CASSFLQSTEAFF,TGTGCCAGCAGTTTTCTACAGTCCACTGAAGCTTTCTTT,TRBJ1-1,NA,NA,TRBV6-5
CASSPSANTDTQYF,TGTGCCAGCTCACCAAGTGCTAACACAGATACGCAGTATTTT,TRBJ2-3,NA,NA,TRBV18
CASSLLAQVGQYF,TGTGCCAGCAGCTTATTGGCCCAGGTCGGGCAGTACTTC,TRBJ2-7,NA,NA,TRBV7-9
CASSLHGEAFF,TGTGCCAGCAGCTTACACGGTGAAGCTTTCTTT,TRBJ1-1,NA,NA,TRBV13
CASSLLGSNQPQHF,TGTGCCAGCAGCTTGTTAGGCAGCAATCAGCCCCAGCATTTT,TRBJ1-5,NA,NA,TRBV5-4
CASRPGQISTDTQYF,TGTGCCAGCAGGCCGGGACAAATTAGCACAGATACGCAGTATTTT,TRBJ2-3,NA,NA,TRBV6-5
CASRTTGMNTEAFF,TGTGCCAGCAGAACGACGGGCATGAACACTGAAGCTTTCTTT,TRBJ1-1,NA,NA,TRBV28
CASSATGIQINGYTF,TGTGCCAGCAGTGCGACAGGGATTCAGATTAATGGCTACACCTTC,TRBJ1-2,TRBD1,few,TRBV6-1
CASRDPRAANTGELFF,TGCGCCAGCCGAGACCCACGGGCGGCGAACACCGGGGAGCTGTTTTTT,TRBJ2-2,NA,NA,TRBV5-1
CASSGQANPAYNEQFF,TGCGCCAGCAGTGGGCAGGCGAACCCAGCCTACAATGAGCAGTTCTTC,TRBJ2-1,NA,NA,TRBV10-1
CASHLSGFTGELFF,TGCGCCAGCCACCTATCAGGGTTCACCGGGGAGCTGTTTTTT,TRBJ2-2,NA,NA,TRBV10-1
CASSLQGKETQYF,TGTGCCAGCAGCTTACAGGGGAAAGAGACCCAGTACTTC,TRBJ2-5,NA,NA,TRBV7-2
CASSLTADSSYNEQFF,TGTGCCAGCAGCTTAACCGCAGACAGCTCCTACAATGAGCAGTTCTTC,TRBJ2-1,NA,NA,TRBV7-3
CASSVGPNTGELFF,TGTGCCAGCAGTGTCGGGCCGAACACCGGGGAGCTGTTTTTT,TRBJ2-2,NA,NA,TRBV6-5
CASSRTLGGSGANVLTF,TGTGCCAGCAGCCGAACGCTAGGGGGCTCTGGGGCCAACGTCCTGACTTTC,TRBJ2-6,NA,NA,TRBV5-8
CASSQELAGGPTDTQYF,TGTGCCAGCAGCCAAGAACTAGCGGGGGGGCCGACAGATACGCAGTATTTT,TRBJ2-3,TRBD2,NA,TRBV4-2
CASSLPVGGNQPQHF,TGTGCCAGCAGCCTCCCGGTCGGGGGCAATCAGCCCCAGCATTTT,TRBJ1-5,NA,NA,TRBV5-8
CASSPRQGENIQYF,TGTGCCAGCAGCCCACGGCAGGGCGAAAACATTCAGTACTTC,TRBJ2-4,NA,NA,TRBV11-2
CASSLGTGAYEQYF,TGTGCCAGCAGCTTGGGGACAGGGGCCTACGAGCAGTACTTC,TRBJ2-7,TRBD1,NA,TRBV5-4
CASSQLPGVAEAFF,TGTGCCAGCAGCCAATTGCCGGGAGTGGCTGAAGCTTTCTTT,TRBJ1-1,NA,few,TRBV4-2
CASSLGTGGLGETQYF,TGCGCCAGCAGCTTAGGGACAGGGGGACTAGGAGAGACCCAGTACTTC,TRBJ2-5,TRBD1,NA,TRBV5-1
CASRKQGASWSNQPQHF,TGTGCCAGCAGGAAACAGGGGGCCTCGTGGAGCAATCAGCCCCAGCATTTT,TRBJ1-5,TRBD1,once,TRBV2
CASSQPTVNTEAFF,TGCGCCAGCAGCCAGCCCACAGTGAACACTGAAGCTTTCTTT,TRBJ1-1,NA,NA,TRBV4-1
CASSSTPGGEASGANVLTF,TGTGCCAGCAGCTCAACACCAGGAGGTGAAGCCTCTGGGGCCAACGTCCTGACTTTC,TRBJ2-6,NA,NA,TRBV7-9
CAWSVKKYTIYF,TGTGCCTGGAGTGTAAAAAAGTACACCATATATTTT,TRBJ1-3,NA,NA,TRBV30
CASSPRQGWSGELFF,TGTGCCAGCAGCCCCCGACAGGGTTGGTCTGGGGAGCTGTTTTTT,TRBJ2-2,TRBD1,NA,TRBV7-2
CASSLAVSSAVSTDTQYF,TGCGCCAGCAGCTTGGCCGTTTCAAGCGCAGTGAGCACAGATACGCAGTATTTT,TRBJ2-3,NA,few,TRBV5-1
CASSTSGGITSTDTQYF,TGTGCCAGCAGCACTAGCGGGGGGATCACTAGCACAGATACGCAGTATTTT,TRBJ2-3,TRBD2,NA,TRBV7-6
CASSVGDGTGNQPQHF,TGTGCCAGCAGCGTTGGGGATGGGACAGGCAATCAGCCCCAGCATTTT,TRBJ1-5,TRBD1,medium-sized,TRBV25-1
CASSIPGQGQKEAFF,TGTGCCAGTAGTATACCGGGACAGGGTCAGAAGGAAGCTTTCTTT,TRBJ1-1,TRBD1,NA,TRBV19
CASSLDWGSGNTIYF,TGTGCCAGCAGCTTGGATTGGGGGTCGGGAAACACCATATATTTT,TRBJ1-3,NA,NA,TRBV5-5
CASSSGPTNTEAFF,TGTGCCAGCAGCTCGGGACCTACGAACACTGAAGCTTTCTTT,TRBJ1-1,NA,NA,TRBV5-6
CATTWQSTNTEAFF,TGTGCCACCACCTGGCAGTCTACGAACACTGAAGCTTTCTTT,TRBJ1-1,NA,NA,TRBV2
CASSMGVGTDTQYF,TGTGCCAGCAGTATGGGGGTTGGCACAGATACGCAGTATTTT,TRBJ2-3,NA,NA,TRBV6-1
CASGQGTTGELFF,TGTGCCAGCGGGCAGGGCACCACCGGGGAGCTGTTTTTT,TRBJ2-2,NA,few,TRBV2
CASSERDSYNSPLHF,TGTGCCAGCAGTGAGCGAGACAGCTATAATTCACCCCTCCACTTT,TRBJ1-6,NA,NA,TRBV6-4
CASSQVEYSNQPQHF,TGTGCCAGCAGCCAAGTAGAGTATAGCAATCAGCCCCAGCATTTT,TRBJ1-5,NA,NA,TRBV4-2
CASSFLTGGNTIYF,TGTGCCAGCAGTTTCCTGACCGGTGGAAACACCATATATTTT,TRBJ1-3,NA,once,TRBV28
CASSQDPSSYEQYF,TGCGCCAGCAGCCAAGATCCCTCCTCCTACGAGCAGTACTTC,TRBJ2-7,NA,NA,TRBV4-1
CASSVQGNTEAFF,TGTGCCAGCAGTGTTCAGGGGAACACTGAAGCTTTCTTT,TRBJ1-1,NA,NA,TRBV6-4
CASSIAGGSNQPQHF,TGTGCCAGTAGTATTGCAGGGGGGAGCAATCAGCCCCAGCATTTT,TRBJ1-5,TRBD1,NA,TRBV19
CASSLLGAGELFF,TGTGCCAGCAGCTTATTGGGGGCCGGGGAGCTGTTTTTT,TRBJ2-2,NA,NA,TRBV11-2
CASSLGVVRGNTGELFF,TGTGCCAGCAGCCTAGGTGTAGTCAGGGGGAACACCGGGGAGCTGTTTTTT,TRBJ2-2,NA,once,TRBV13
CASSLAGYNTGELFF,TGCGCCAGCAGCTTGGCCGGATATAACACCGGGGAGCTGTTTTTT,TRBJ2-2,NA,NA,TRBV5-1
CASSDFEGVGYTF,TGCGCCAGCAGTGATTTCGAGGGCGTAGGCTACACCTTC,TRBJ1-2,NA,NA,TRBV10-2
CASRTSGGTGELFF,TGTGCCTCCAGGACTAGCGGGGGTACCGGGGAGCTGTTTTTT,TRBJ2-2,TRBD2,NA,TRBV30
CASSLGTAYGYTF,TGTGCCAGCAGCTTAGGGACAGCCTATGGCTACACCTTC,TRBJ1-2,TRBD1,NA,TRBV5-4
CASSRAQAGTGNYGSYEQYF,TGCGCCAGCAGCCGAGCACAGGCCGGGACAGGGAATTATGGCTCCTACGAGCAGTACTTC,TRBJ2-7,TRBD1,NA,TRBV4-1
CASRTGPYEQYF,TGTGCCAGCCGGACAGGTCCCTACGAGCAGTACTTC,TRBJ2-7,TRBD1,once,TRBV2
CASSQLGRGHEQYF,TGTGCCAGCAGCCAACTCGGCCGCGGCCACGAGCAGTACTTC,TRBJ2-7,NA,NA,TRBV7-2
CASSIPPGGANVLTF,TGTGCCAGTAGTATCCCTCCGGGAGGGGCCAACGTCCTGACTTTC,TRBJ2-6,NA,NA,TRBV19
CASSGGSYGYTF,TGTGCCAGCTCGGGGGGCTCCTATGGCTACACCTTC,TRBJ1-2,NA,NA,TRBV6-6